The table lists the clone carrying this TCR beta chain with a few counts. This sample was taken from a study of blood T cell repertoires in COVID-19. The CDR3 extends over 15 amino acids. V lost 3 bases, J lost 8 bases, and 12 bases stayed unmatched. Germline V gene data show CDR1 as SGHRS and CDR2 as YFSETQ. Per the study methods: Reference gene primer amplification gave estimated nucleated cell counts. Assay: immunoSEQ multiplex PCR; the TCRdb copy retains only in-frame clones and omits some. That table supplies the V and J calls and clone size; D and trimming were determined from the DNA. Counted here are 200,000 to 250,000 clones, about four fifths occurring once; the ten biggest clones make up 2.9%.

This sequence was found in a man aged 50-59 years with active or convalescent COVID-19. The chain links TRBV5-1 to TRBJ1-2, with 8 bases identical to TRBD1. Sequencing used peripheral blood. The CDR3 region is CASSSGTGPIGGYTF. The DNA of the CDR3 is TGCGCCAGCAGCTCCGGGACAGGACCTATCGGGGGCTACACCTTC.